This T cell receptor (beta chain) was identified during a study of shared clonotypes between healthy human individuals. The authors distributed each subset's genomic DNA evenly over several immunoSEQ plates. It was around 190 ng DNA, around 33,000 T cell genomes, that sorted-subset replicate PCRs used. Method: immunoSEQ multiplex PCR; TCRdb's copy keeps in-frame clones and lacks some. The sample contains roughly 2,000,000 clones, 93% of which appear only once. This CDR3 contains 14 residues. Trimming pared 1 base from V and 5 bases from J, leaving 11 bases between. CDR1 and CDR2 (germline): LNHDA, SQIVND (reference sequence). This clone has a single count. Its antigen is unknown. CD45RO-negative, CCR7-selected cells formed the naive CD8 fraction, which excluded terminally differentiated effector memory CD45RA+ cells. Study observations and caveats: Non-shared clonotypes had lower generation probabilities than those shared by all four donors.

The TCR comes from a man younger than 30 in good health. Some clones in this sample may be carry-over from other donors' samples. The rearrangement links TRBV19 to TRBJ1-1, with D uncertain. The sample consisted of naive CD8+ T cells from PBMCs. CDR3 amino acids: CASSIGQAGTEAFF. CDR3 bases: TGTGCCAGTAGTATAGGGCAGGCGGGGACTGAAGCTTTCTTT. Variable domain in full (rest from reference TRBV19 and TRBJ1-1): DGGITQSPKYLFRKEGQNVTLSCEQNLNHDAMYWYRQDPGQGLRLIYYSQIVNDFQKGDIAEGYSVSREKKESFPLTVTSAQKNPTAFYLCASSIGQAGTEAFFGQGTRLTVV.